This TCR beta chain was captured by sequencing in a study of Graves' ophthalmopathy and Graves' hyperthyroidism. Notes on the study in general: The study's model predicted ophthalmopathy progression at around 70% sensitivity and around 75% specificity.

The study amplified TCR beta CDR3 regions using RNA transcripts. The authors performed first-round RT-PCR with HTBI primers and then a second-round multiplex PCR. TCRdb processed the multiplex PCR reads anew with MiXCR; each CDR3 protein has one entry. Of over a million distinct CDR3 sequences listed, about 38% are singletons. Exclusion criteria comprised other autoimmune diseases, uncontrolled infections, pregnancy or lactation in patients. Diagnostic conclusions were grounded in clinical symptoms, serum thyroxine, TRAb, thyroid ultrasound and orbital computed tomography. From germline, CDR1 is SNHLY and CDR2 FYNNEI. The trim removed 0 bases at V and 1 base at J, leaving 2 bases unmatched. This CDR3 comprises 15 residues. This clonotype was picked up a small number of times. What it binds is not known.

The chain links TRBV2 to TRBJ2-7, with 8 bases fitting TRBD2. The sequenced material came from peripheral blood or thyroid tissue (not recorded which). This TCR was sampled from an adult man with Graves' hyperthyroidism. Here the CDR3 reads CASSEAGLVSYEQYF. The CDR3 region has the DNA TGTGCCAGCAGTGAAGCGGGACTAGTTTCCTACGAGCAGTACTTC.